This TCR beta chain was identified during a study of blood T cell repertoires in COVID-19. The CDR3 has 17 residues. Per the germline V gene, CDR1 is SGHNT and CDR2 is YYREEE (reference sequence). With V trimmed by 5 bases and J by 5 bases, 13 bases remained unmatched. In the source study's methods: Amplification with reference gene primers provided the estimates of nucleated cell counts. Data came from immunoSEQ multiplex PCR; TCRdb stores just in-frame clones and leaves some out. The V and J calls and the clone size are those of that table, but D and trimming were determined from the DNA. The data hold about 85,000 clones, with under 85% observed a single time.

The TCR comes from a human donor in a cohort sampled during active COVID-19. The sequenced sample was peripheral blood. The chain combines TRBV5-4 with TRBJ2-2, with 9 nucleotides matching TRBD1. The chain's CDR3 is CASSRGTGGSLTGELFF. As DNA, the CDR3 is TGTGCCAGCAGTCGCGGAACAGGGGGCTCTTTAACCGGGGAGCTGTTTTTT.